Described below is a single T cell receptor (beta chain) sequence and its context. The antigen is undetermined. Assay: immunoSEQ multiplex PCR; the TCRdb copy retains only in-frame clones and omits some. The top ten clones hold around 0.16% of a sample with roughly 110,000 clones, around 95% of them seen once. The source of the sample is a study of siplizumab effects on memory and regulatory T cells. General study points: Unstimulated subsets accounted for the mapping of only a minor share of the clones that were alloreactive. Siplizumab, the agent tested, significantly reduced alloreactive sequences traceable to unstimulated CD4+ memory cells.

V gave up 2 bases and J gave up 1 base, with 11 bases separating them. CDR1 is MRHNA, CDR2 SNTAGT, per germline. This CDR3 comprises 16 residues. This receptor was taken from a human donor in good health. The specimen was non-Treg CD4+ T cells sorted from blood. This chain joins TRBV6-4 and TRBJ2-2, with D perhaps given as TRBD1 or TRBD2 (5 bases each). CDR3 nucleotides: TGTGCCAGCAGTGACCCGGGACCGTTGAACACCGGGGAGCTGTTTTTT. Its protein is CASSDPGPLNTGELFF.